These 7 T cell receptor beta chains share one sample of origin, sequenced in a study of OX40 agonist ivuxolimab in advanced cancers. Profiled with immunoSEQ multiplex PCR; TCRdb holds only in-frame clones, not every one. The data show 65,000 to 95,000 clones, with about nine tenths seen just once and 0.3% to 0.4% held by the top ten. Specimen: CD4+ or CD8+ T cells sorted from blood, collected in a trial of the OX40 agonist ivuxolimab. The source of these receptors is an adult with an advanced solid tumor such as melanoma, head and neck, liver or kidney cancer.

The chain employs TRBV10-1 and TRBJ2-2; no clear D. V was clipped by 2 bases and J by 4 bases, with 8 bases between them. The CDR3 totals 14 residues. Germline assignment: CDR1 WNHNN and CDR2 SYGVQD (reference sequence). CDR3 residues: CASSEQAFTGELFF. The CDR3 nucleotides are TGCGCCAGCAGTGAGCAGGCATTCACCGGGGAGCTGTTTTTT.

This chain links TRBV9 with TRBJ2-1; D not resolved. The CDR3 runs to 15 residues. Germline V gives CDR1 SGDLS, CDR2 YYNGEE. The V end lost 0 bases, the J end lost 6 bases, and 13 bases lay between the germline ends. The DNA for the CDR3 is TGTGCCAGCAGCGTAGTGTCAGGTCTTAGCAATGAGCAGTTCTTC. Translated: CASSVVSGLSNEQFF.

The chain joins TRBV13 to TRBJ1-4; 11 bases fit TRBD1. The CDR3 is 18 amino acids. Germline CDR1 and CDR2: PRHDT and FYEKMQ (reference sequence). The V segment lost 4 bases and the J segment 0 bases; nucleotides outside the gene matches: 7. The CDR3 DNA is TGTGCCAGCAGCTCCGGGACAGGGGGAGGTGCAACTAATGAAAAACTGTTTTTT. Translation: CASSSGTGGGATNEKLFF. The full variable domain, rest sourced from reference TRBV13 and TRBJ1-4, is AAGVIQSPRHLIKEKRETATLKCYPIPRHDTVYWYQQGPGQDPQFLISFYEKMQSDKGSIPDRFSAQQFSDYHSELNMSSLELGDSALYFCASSSGTGGGATNEKLFFGSGTQLSVL.

V is TRBV25-1 and J is TRBJ2-1, with 11 bases matching TRBD2. There are 14 residues in the CDR3. V was clipped by 4 bases and J by 9 bases; unmatched bases: 5. Germline assignment: CDR1 MGHDK and CDR2 SYGVNS. The CDR3 here is CASSVSGGEGEQFF. In DNA, the CDR3 is TGTGCCAGCAGTGTTAGCGGGGGGGAGGGTGAGCAGTTCTTC.

The chain combines TRBV28 with TRBJ1-1, with D unresolved. The CDR3 is 14 amino acids. V was trimmed by 3 bases and J by 1 base, leaving 9 bases between them. Germline V CDR1 and CDR2: MDHEN, SYDVKM. CDR3 sequence reads: CASSLFTANTEAFF. CDR3 DNA sequence: TGTGCCAGCAGTTTGTTCACAGCGAACACTGAAGCTTTCTTT.

This sequence joins TRBV21-1 and TRBJ1-1. TRBV21-1 is listed as a pseudogene. The CDR3 sequence is 14 residues long. Here the CDR3 reads CASSKAGIGAQAFF. As DNA, the CDR3 is TGTGCCAGCAGCAAAGCAGGAATTGGCGCGCAGGCTTTCTTT.

J is TRBJ2-3 and V is TRBV5-1; TRBD2 aligns across 11 bases. Germline V gene data show CDR1 as SGHRS and CDR2 as YFSETQ. There are 14 residues in the CDR3. V lost 5 bases, J lost 2 bases, and 1 base stayed unmatched. The CDR3 protein is CASRLAGVTDTQYF. In DNA form, the CDR3 reads TGCGCCAGCAGACTAGCGGGGGTCACAGATACGCAGTATTTT.